A selection of T cell receptor beta chains follows, all from one sample in a study of blood T cell repertoires in COVID-19. Only in-frame clones appear in the TCRdb table, and some are missing; sequencing was by immunoSEQ multiplex PCR. The sample records approximately 92,000 clones, 87% being singletons. The sample consisted of peripheral blood. Receptors were obtained from a woman aged 60 to 75 with COVID-19, enrolled during active disease. CDR3s include the opening cysteine and the closing phenylalanine or tryptophan. D genes are given only for firm matches. Clone size, where shown, is once, few, many, or a class for clones that have expanded.

>TRBJ1-1|.|TRBV7-8|.
CASSGRRNTEAFF
TGTGCCAGCAGCGGCAGAAGGAACACTGAAGCTTTCTTT
>TRBJ2-1|.|TRBV5-1|.
CASSHTGHEQFF
TGCGCCAGCAGCCATACAGGTCATGAGCAGTTCTTC
>TRBJ2-7|few|TRBV27|TRBD1
CASSFQGQNSYEQYF
TGTGCCAGCAGTTTCCAGGGACAGAACAGCTACGAGCAGTACTTC
>TRBJ1-3|.|TRBV9|.
CASSPLGNTIYF
TGTGCCAGCAGCCCCCTCGGAAACACCATATATTTT
>TRBJ1-2|.|TRBV7-2|.
CASSLAQGTHGYTF
TGTGCCAGCAGCTTAGCGCAGGGGACGCATGGCTACACCTTC
>TRBJ2-7|.|TRBV10-3|.
CAIKEQATYEQYF
TGTGCCATCAAAGAACAGGCCACCTACGAGCAGTACTTC
>TRBJ2-5|.|TRBV5-1|.
CASSAGRFKETQYF
TGCGCCAGCAGCGCTGGGCGCTTTAAAGAGACCCAGTACTTC
>TRBJ2-7|.|TRBV6-6|.
CASGRDNYYEQYF
TGTGCCAGCGGCCGGGACAACTACTACGAGCAGTACTTC
>TRBJ1-2|.|TRBV9|.
CASSVDRIGPRNSYTF
TGTGCCAGCAGCGTAGACAGGATAGGGCCCCGAAATTCCTACACCTTC
>TRBJ1-2|.|TRBV12-1|.
CASSSSGGGYTF
TGTGCCAGCAGCTCCTCGGGAGGAGGCTACACCTTC
>TRBJ2-1|.|TRBV7-2|TRBD2
CASSWITSLGGGNEQFF
TGTGCCAGCAGCTGGATTACGTCGCTTGGCGGGGGGAATGAGCAGTTCTTC
>TRBJ2-3|.|TRBV5-8|TRBD2
CASSPAGGSGGTDTQYF
TGTGCCAGCAGCCCCGCCGGGGGTAGCGGGGGGACAGATACGCAGTATTTT
>TRBJ2-2|.|TRBV11-2|TRBD2
CASSLGNSGAAGELFF
TGTGCCAGCAGCTTAGGGAATAGCGGGGCGGCCGGGGAGCTGTTTTTT
>TRBJ2-1|.|TRBV30|.
CAWSAQEQFF
TGTGCCTGGAGTGCCCAAGAGCAGTTCTTC
>TRBJ1-1|.|TRBV28|TRBD1
CASSLIQGGAEAFF
TGTGCCAGCAGTTTAATACAGGGGGGGGCTGAAGCTTTCTTT
>TRBJ1-1|few|TRBV3-1/TRBV3-2|.
CASTSDWGGTEAFF
TGTGCCAGCACCTCCGATTGGGGGGGCACTGAAGCTTTCTTT
>TRBJ2-7|.|TRBV5-1|.
CASALRGNSYEQYF
TGCGCCAGTGCTCTCAGGGGTAACTCCTACGAGCAGTACTTC